Listed below are T cell receptor beta chains from one sample, sequenced in a study of blood T cell repertoires in COVID-19. Using immunoSEQ multiplex PCR, the repertoire was profiled, and TCRdb retains in-frame clones only, with some absent. The table lists approximately 110,000 clones, approximately 85% of them singletons, with 1.4% to 1.5% in the top ten. Source material: peripheral blood. The receptors shown here come from a man in his forties with acute or convalescent COVID-19. CDR3s include the opening cysteine and the closing phenylalanine or tryptophan. The order of the fields is CDR3 protein, CDR3 DNA, V gene, clone size, J gene, D gene. D genes are given only for firm matches. Expanded clones get a size class; other rows say once, few or many, or leave the size out.

CDR3: CASSSGTGSETQYF
DNA: TGTGCCAGCAGCTCAGGGACAGGGAGCGAGACCCAGTACTTC
V: TRBV7-9
size: NA
J: TRBJ2-5
D: TRBD1

CDR3: CASRAGAGGLTDTQYF
DNA: TGTGCCAGCAGGGCAGGAGCGGGGGGCCTCACAGATACGCAGTATTTT
V: TRBV5-5
size: NA
J: TRBJ2-3
D: TRBD2

CDR3: CASSLGQIDQETQYF
DNA: TGCGCCAGCAGCTTGGGGCAGATCGACCAAGAGACCCAGTACTTC
V: TRBV5-1
size: NA
J: TRBJ2-5
D: NA

CDR3: CASSHPSGRVYF
DNA: TGTGCCAGCAGCCATCCTAGCGGGAGAGTTTACTTC
V: TRBV14
size: NA
J: TRBJ2-7
D: TRBD2

CDR3: CASSYHRNHNYGYTF
DNA: TGTGCCAGCAGCTACCACAGGAACCATAACTATGGCTACACCTTC
V: TRBV5-5
size: once
J: TRBJ1-2
D: NA

CDR3: CASSFEGDATYEQYF
DNA: TGTGCCAGCAGCTTCGAGGGGGACGCTACCTACGAGCAGTACTTC
V: TRBV11-1
size: NA
J: TRBJ2-7
D: NA

CDR3: CASSRSGVGYEQYF
DNA: TGTGCCAGCAGCCGATCGGGGGTCGGGTACGAGCAGTACTTC
V: TRBV11-2
size: NA
J: TRBJ2-7
D: NA

CDR3: CASRPGQGNSPLHF
DNA: TGCGCCAGCAGACCCGGACAGGGGAATTCACCCCTCCACTTT
V: TRBV10-2
size: NA
J: TRBJ1-6
D: TRBD1

CDR3: CASSFRLGTEAFF
DNA: TGTGCCAGCAGCTTCAGGTTGGGCACTGAAGCTTTCTTT
V: TRBV11-1
size: NA
J: TRBJ1-1
D: NA

CDR3: CASSWAGLAGVDTQYF
DNA: TGCGCCAGCAGCTGGGCCGGACTAGCGGGAGTGGATACGCAGTATTTT
V: TRBV5-1
size: NA
J: TRBJ2-3
D: TRBD2

CDR3: CASSWGDRGAGETQYF
DNA: TGTGCCAGCAGCTGGGGGGACAGGGGCGCAGGGGAGACCCAGTACTTC
V: TRBV5-5
size: NA
J: TRBJ2-5
D: TRBD1

CDR3: CASRRLGGYEQYF
DNA: TGCGCCAGCAGGAGACTAGGAGGCTACGAGCAGTACTTC
V: TRBV5-1
size: NA
J: TRBJ2-7
D: NA

CDR3: CASRGSGTNQPQHF
DNA: TGTGCCTCCAGGGGATCTGGGACAAATCAGCCCCAGCATTTT
V: TRBV6-5
size: NA
J: TRBJ1-5
D: NA